Below are 4 T cell receptor beta chains sequenced from a single sample in a study of blood T cells in healthy people across ages. The second PCR ran about 6 to 11 cycles with a sample-barcoded 5' primer and J-beta primers. In TCRdb, the 5' RACE reads were re-called with MiXCR into one record per CDR3 protein. This sample has around 1,600,000 distinct CDR3 sequences, with about 45% found just once. The sequenced sample was blood. The receptors were sampled from a woman aged 18 to 35 in good health.

This clonotype was observed a few times. This chain links TRBV14 with TRBJ1-2; D is unclear. Germline CDR1 and CDR2: SGHDN and FVKESK. This CDR3 has 15 residues. The germline V and J ends were trimmed by 1 base and 3 bases, with 12 bases remaining between them. The CDR3 spells CASSQGGGFDYGYTF. For the CDR3, the DNA is TGTGCCAGCAGCCAAGGTGGAGGCTTCGACTATGGCTACACCTTC.

V and J are TRBV7-2 and TRBJ2-7, with 7 bases matching TRBD2. Germline lookup yields CDR1 SGHTA and CDR2 FQGNSA. Trimming removed 2 bases from V and 12 bases from J; junction bases left unmatched: 19. This CDR3 region has 16 residues. CDR3 sequence reads: CASSLNPGGGALLAYF. As DNA, the CDR3 is TGTGCCAGCAGCTTAAACCCTGGGGGGGGAGCCCTTTTAGCGTACTTC.

This chain uses TRBV20-1 with TRBJ2-1; no clear D. The J call could be wrong; TRBJ2-7 is a better fit for the DNA end. Germline CDR1 DFQATT, CDR2 SNEGSKA (reference sequence). The CDR3 is 12 residues long. The CDR3 DNA sequence: TGCAGTGCTAGAGTCGAATACAATGAGCAGTACTTC. Its protein is CSARVEYNEQYF.

This clonotype has a handful of counts. The genes are TRBV5-5 and TRBJ1-4, with a possible D match to TRBD1 (5 bases). The CDR3 length is 13 residues. CDR1 and CDR2 (germline): SGHKS, YYEKEE (reference sequence). Trimming left V 1 base short and J 7 bases short, with 8 bases between. The CDR3 loop is CASSLLGVEKLFF. The DNA for the CDR3 is TGTGCCAGCAGCTTGCTGGGGGTTGAAAAACTGTTTTTT.